These 25 T cell receptor beta chains were all obtained from the same sample, sequenced in a study of T cell responses to AZD1222 COVID-19 vaccine. Sequencing used immunoSEQ multiplex PCR; TCRdb keeps in-frame clones, though not all of them. Of tens of thousands of clones listed, about 90% are singletons. The input for sequencing was peripheral blood, taken on day 0 of MenACWY control vaccination. The receptors derive from an adult in good health.

The chain joins TRBV5-5 to TRBJ2-1, with 8 bases lining up with TRBD1. J was trimmed by 0 bases and V by 2 bases; bases with no gene match: 13. This CDR3 region has 19 residues. Germline CDR1 is SGHKS and CDR2 is YYEKEE (reference sequence). The DNA of the CDR3 is TGTGCCAGCAGCTTTTTTTGGACAGGGACGCGAAGCTCCTACAATGAGCAGTTCTTC. It translates to CASSFFWTGTRSSYNEQFF.

V gene TRBV6-1 combines with J gene TRBJ1-4, with a possible D match to TRBD1 (5 bases). V lost 2 bases and J 2 bases, leaving 9 bases between the germline ends. CDR1 is MNHNS, CDR2 SASEGT, per germline. CDR3 length: 15 amino acids. CDR3 DNA sequence: TGTGCCAGCAGTGAAAGGACACTTACTAATGAAAAACTGTTTTTT. As protein: CASSERTLTNEKLFF.

The rearrangement links TRBV5-6 to TRBJ1-5; a possible D gene is TRBD1 (6 bases). The V gene lost 4 bases and the J gene lost 2 bases, with 10 bases spanning the gap. The CDR3 loop spans 14 amino acids. Per germline, CDR1 SGHDT and CDR2 YYEEEE. The CDR3 nucleotides read TGTGCCAGCAGCACAGGGTTGGGCAATCAGCCCCAGCATTTT. Translating it yields CASSTGLGNQPQHF.

The CDR3 protein is CASSQDITPPQAFF. CDR3 coding DNA: TGTGCCAGCAGCCAAGACATAACACCCCCGCAGGCTTTCTTT. The chain carries TRBV3-1 (or the pseudogene TRBV3-2) and TRBJ1-1; D not certain. This CDR3 is built from 14 residues. Trimming shortened V by 0 bases and J by 11 bases, and 16 bases separated the two germline ends. CDR1 is LGHDT and CDR2 is YNNKEL in the germline V gene (reference sequence).

This chain joins TRBV18 and TRBJ1-3; TRBD1 matches 7 bases. Germline loops: CDR1 KGHSH, CDR2 LQKENI. V lost 3 bases to trimming and J lost 0 bases; unmatched junction nucleotides: 5. The CDR3 contains 16 residues. The CDR3 sequence: CASSPWTGNSGNTIYF. CDR3 nucleotides: TGTGCCAGCTCACCCTGGACAGGAAACTCTGGAAACACCATATATTTT. Combining the CDR3 with reference TRBV18 and TRBJ1-3 gives the whole variable domain NAGVMQNPRHLVRRRGQEARLRCSPMKGHSHVYWYRQLPEEGLKFMVYLQKENIIDESGMPKERFSAEFPKEGPSILRIQQVVRGDSAAYFCASSPWTGNSGNTIYFGEGSWLTVV.

The chain recombines TRBV27 with TRBJ2-2, with TRBD2 identical over 9 bases. The CDR3 runs to 15 residues. Unmatched junction bases numbered 8, after V lost 10 bases and J lost 2 bases. The germline gives CDR1 MNHEY, CDR2 SMNVEV (reference sequence). CDR3 sequence: CATRLAGINTGELFF. CDR3 sequence (DNA): TGTGCCACCAGGCTAGCGGGGATAAACACCGGGGAGCTGTTTTTT.

The V and J genes are TRBV10-2 and TRBJ1-1, with D perhaps matching TRBD1 (6 bases). V gave up 5 bases and J gave up 5 bases, with 9 bases separating them. CDR3 length: 12 amino acids. CDR1 WSHSY and CDR2 SAAADI come from the germline V gene. CDR3 nucleotides: TGCGCCAGCAGTAAAGGGGGTACTGAAGCTTTCTTT. Encoded protein: CASSKGGTEAFF.

The chain links TRBV14 to TRBJ2-3, with 13 bases matching TRBD2. V was pared by 5 bases and J by 4 bases, with 3 bases of the junction left unmatched. Germline assignment: CDR1 SGHDN and CDR2 FVKESK. CDR3 length: 15 amino acids. In DNA form, the CDR3 reads TGTGCCAGCAGCGGAGGACTAGCGGGAGCAGATACGCAGTATTTT. Translation: CASSGGLAGADTQYF.

This chain uses TRBV11-2 with TRBJ2-7; 7 bases match TRBD2. Trimming at V came to 8 bases and at J to 4 bases, leaving 8 bases not matched to a gene. The CDR3 has 13 residues. Germline values: CDR1 SGHAT, CDR2 FQNNGV. The CDR3: CASRGQGGYEQYF. CDR3 nucleotide sequence: TGTGCCAGCCGCGGGCAGGGAGGGTACGAGCAGTACTTC.

This rearrangement joins TRBV18 to TRBJ1-5; D unclear. V lost 6 bases, J lost 7 bases, and 13 bases lay in between. This CDR3 has 13 amino acids. The germline gives CDR1 KGHSH, CDR2 LQKENI. The CDR3 loop is CASSRHSDQPQHF. The CDR3 DNA is TGTGCCAGCTCTAGACACTCAGACCAGCCCCAGCATTTT.

This clone was counted only a few times. The CDR3 DNA reads as TGTGCCAGCCAGTGGGGCGGGAGGGAGACCCAGTACTTC. Translated, it gives CASQWGGRETQYF. This chain connects TRBV11-1 to TRBJ2-5; 8 bases agree with TRBD2. V was clipped by 8 bases and J by 5 bases; unmatched bases: 7. CDR1 and CDR2 from the germline V gene are SGHAT and FQDESV (reference sequence). The CDR3 has 13 amino acids.

V is TRBV18 and J is TRBJ2-5; D tentatively reads TRBD1 or TRBD2 (6 bases each). Germline V lookup: CDR1 KGHSH, CDR2 LQKENI. V was clipped by 8 bases and J by 2 bases, with 18 bases between them. The CDR3 has 15 amino acids. The CDR3: CASLPEGGQQETQYF. CDR3 coding DNA: TGTGCCAGCCTTCCCGAGGGGGGCCAACAAGAGACCCAGTACTTC.

The chain couples TRBV10-3 to TRBJ2-1; 10 bases align to TRBD2. CDR3 length equals 15 residues. The junction had 10 bases not matched to a gene; V was cut back by 8 bases and J by 6 bases. The V gene's germline CDR1 is ENHRY and CDR2 SYGVKD. As DNA, the CDR3 is TGTGCCATCGGTACCGGGACTAGCGTCTTCAATGAGCAGTTCTTC. Translation: CAIGTGTSVFNEQFF.

The chain joins TRBV5-5 to TRBJ2-1; the D gene could be TRBD1 or TRBD2 (7 bases each). CDR1 is SGHKS, CDR2 YYEKEE, per germline (reference sequence). The CDR3 runs to 16 residues. Trimming removed 4 bases at V and 6 bases at J, with 20 bases between. DNA for the CDR3: TGTGCCAGCAGCCACTCAGGGGGGGGCGGAATCAATGAGCAGTTCTTC. Translation: CASSHSGGGGINEQFF.

The J gene is TRBJ2-5, the V gene TRBV11-1; D gene uncertain. CDR3 length: 12 amino acids. Germline lookup yields CDR1 SGHAT and CDR2 FQDESV (reference sequence). V was cut by 1 base and J by 2 bases, with 2 bases left in between. The CDR3 reads CASSLDQETQYF. As DNA, the CDR3 is TGTGCCAGCAGCTTAGATCAAGAGACCCAGTACTTC.

This clone has just one count. The chain carries TRBV28 and TRBJ2-3, with D perhaps matching TRBD2 (5 bases). Germline CDR1 is MDHEN and CDR2 is SYDVKM. The V and J ends lost 8 bases and 6 bases respectively, with 15 bases between them. The CDR3 sequence is 13 residues long. The chain's CDR3 is CASRVRAPDTQYF. DNA of the CDR3: TGTGCCAGCCGGGTGAGGGCGCCGGATACGCAGTATTTT.

The chain joins TRBV7-9 to TRBJ2-7; unclear D gene. CDR1 and CDR2 from the germline V gene are SEHNR and FQNEAQ (reference sequence). V lost 5 bases and J 2 bases, leaving 7 bases between the germline ends. There are 12 residues in the CDR3. CDR3 nucleotide sequence: TGTGCCAGCAGCCCCAGTGCCTACGAGCAGTACTTC. It encodes CASSPSAYEQYF.

This chain connects TRBV28 to TRBJ1-3; D call uncertain. The V gene lost 5 bases and the J gene lost 3 bases, with 11 bases spanning the gap. This CDR3 has 14 residues. CDR1 is MDHEN and CDR2 is SYDVKM in the germline V gene. CDR3 in DNA: TGTGCCAGCAGTCCCCTCTGGGGTGGAAACACCATATATTTT. Translating gives CASSPLWGGNTIYF.

J is TRBJ1-1 and V is TRBV18, with D tentatively TRBD1 (6 bases). The CDR3 loop spans 14 amino acids. The germline V and J ends were trimmed by 0 bases and 9 bases, with 14 bases remaining between them. Germline V lookup: CDR1 KGHSH, CDR2 LQKENI. CDR3 sequence reads: CASSPPTGEIQAFF. The CDR3 DNA reads as TGTGCCAGCTCACCACCGACAGGCGAAATACAAGCTTTCTTT.

This chain uses TRBV10-3 with TRBJ1-1; possible D gene TRBD1, 6 bases. Trimming removed 8 bases at V and 2 bases at J, with 15 bases between. CDR3 length: 14 residues. Germline loops: CDR1 ENHRY, CDR2 SYGVKD. The CDR3 loop is CAISQGTGNTEAFF. The CDR3 DNA sequence: TGTGCCATCTCCCAGGGGACTGGAAACACTGAAGCTTTCTTT.

This sequence joins TRBV7-3 and TRBJ2-1, with TRBD2 matching 7 bases. Trimming cost V 1 base and J 7 bases; bases outside gene matches: 7. The CDR3 is 15 amino acids. CDR1 and CDR2 (germline): SGHTA, FQGTGA. In DNA form, the CDR3 reads TGTGCCAGCAGCTTAAGGGGGAGGGGAGAGAATGAGCAGTTCTTC. Translated: CASSLRGRGENEQFF.

The chain uses TRBV7-2 and TRBJ2-7; 8 bases agree with TRBD2. Looked up from germline, CDR1 is SGHTA and CDR2 is FQGNSA. J gave up 2 bases and V 5 bases, and 17 bases lay outside the gene matches. This CDR3 has 18 residues. This CDR3 is CASSDTGRAGGSPYEQYF. The CDR3 DNA follows: TGTGCCAGCAGCGACACCGGTCGCGCGGGGGGCAGCCCCTACGAGCAGTACTTC.

J is TRBJ2-1 and V is TRBV11-1; TRBD1 agrees at 7 bases. Per the germline V gene, CDR1 is SGHAT and CDR2 is FQDESV (reference sequence). The CDR3 covers 13 residues. With V trimmed by 4 bases and J by 5 bases, 2 bases remained unmatched. The CDR3 here is CASSSTGDNEQFF. CDR3 in DNA: TGTGCCAGCAGCTCCACAGGGGACAATGAGCAGTTCTTC.

This chain links TRBV19 with TRBJ2-1; 9 bases align to TRBD2. Germline V gene data show CDR1 as LNHDA and CDR2 as SQIVND (reference sequence). CDR3 length equals 16 residues. J lost 10 bases, V lost 0 bases, and 10 bases had no gene match. The CDR3 nucleotides are TGTGCCAGTAGTATAGATTTACCTAGCGGGGCCCGGGAGCAGTTCTTC. Amino acids: CASSIDLPSGAREQFF.

This clone was picked up one time. The gene calls are TRBV10-2 and TRBJ2-7, with a weak D call TRBD2 (6 bases). Germline V lookup: CDR1 WSHSY, CDR2 SAAADI. With 3 bases removed from V and 7 bases from J, the gap between germline ends came to 13 bases. The CDR3 is 13 amino acids. CDR3 amino acids: CASSDRGSSEQYF. DNA of the CDR3: TGCGCCAGCAGTGACCGGGGGAGCAGTGAGCAGTACTTC.